The entry below describes one T cell receptor beta chain. The antigen remains unidentified. Included in the TCR beta cDNA libraries were unique molecular identifiers. TCRdb analysed the PCR reads with MiXCR anew, one entry per CDR3 protein. The sample consists of roughly 800,000 distinct CDR3 sequences, about 43% of them appearing once. These data originate in a study of post-analysis software for immune sequencing data. The CDR3 covers 16 residues. V was clipped by 0 bases and J by 2 bases; unmatched bases: 8. Germline loops: CDR1 DFQATT, CDR2 SNEGSKA (reference sequence). Study results and caveats: TRBV5-6, TRBV5-1 and TRBV20-1 belonged to a set of a handful of TRBV segments that were more frequent in patients than controls.

The sequenced sample consisted of blood. This TCR came from a girl aged 10-17 years with multiple sclerosis. The chain combines TRBV20-1 with TRBJ2-7; 9 bases are a match to TRBD2. The CDR3 region is CSARESSGRVTYEQYF. The DNA of the CDR3 is TGCAGTGCTAGAGAAAGTAGCGGGAGAGTGACCTACGAGCAGTACTTC.